A single T cell receptor (beta chain) is shown here with its context. This CDR3 region has 14 residues. Per the authors' pipeline: Amplification of reference gene primers was used by the study to estimate nucleated cell counts. The repertoire was sequenced with immunoSEQ multiplex PCR; TCRdb's copy has only in-frame clones and lacks some. V, J and clone size were drawn from that table, and D and trimming were deduced from the DNA. Of fewer than 500,000 clones in the sample, roughly 90% were seen once. The data originate from a study of blood T cell repertoires in COVID-19. At the level of the study: Collection of acute and convalescent COVID-19 samples took place in the United States, Italy and Spain. In each case, the material was cDNA or gDNA derived from T cells, B-cell-depleted T cells, or PBMCs.

The chain employs TRBV21-1 and TRBJ2-7; TRBD1 was called by the table and not checked on the DNA. TRBV21-1 is a pseudogene segment. The sequence was obtained from a woman younger than 45 with acute COVID-19. Sequencing input: PBMCs or T cells enriched from blood (not recorded which). The CDR3 spells CASSKRRGPNEQYF. The CDR3 DNA follows: TGTGCCAGCAGCAAGCGCAGGGGGCCAAACGAGCAGTACTTC.